This TCR beta chain was captured by sequencing in a study of T-cell memory formation after mild COVID-19. Study-wide context: Largely, the TCR clusters proved donor specific.

Overall study results and limits: Some responding clones appeared in pre-infection memory, suggesting cross-reactive memory joined. Most CD4+ clones that shrank were in CM and EM, while CD8+ ones turned up in EMRA.

cDNA libraries for TCR alpha and TCR beta, carrying sample barcodes and UMIs, came from 5'RACE with constant-segment primers. TCRdb reprocessed the 5' RACE reads via MiXCR and lists one record per CDR3 protein. The table records about 400,000 distinct CDR3 sequences, 20% to 25% of them present only once. The CDR3 totals 14 residues. The germline gives CDR1 KGHSH, CDR2 LQKENI. V lost 3 bases to trimming and J lost 4 bases; unmatched junction nucleotides: 3. With respect to this clonotype: Its antigen is not known.

Sequenced: PBMCs or a T cell subset sorted from them (not recorded which). This receptor was taken from an adult woman who had mild COVID-19 (a few samples of this study predate the infection). Cell type and time point are not known. The chain uses TRBV18 and TRBJ2-5, with TRBD1 matching 9 bases. CDR3 region: CASSPGTGRETQYF. In DNA form, the CDR3 reads TGTGCCAGCTCACCCGGGACAGGGAGAGAGACCCAGTACTTC. Variable domain in full (rest from reference TRBV18 and TRBJ2-5): NAGVMQNPRHLVRRRGQEARLRCSPMKGHSHVYWYRQLPEEGLKFMVYLQKENIIDESGMPKERFSAEFPKEGPSILRIQQVVRGDSAAYFCASSPGTGRETQYFGPGTRLLVL.